One sample yielded the 18 T cell receptor beta chains listed below, sequenced in a study of sequential checkpoint blockade in melanoma. The treatment here: randomized to nivolumab then ipilimumab (arm A) or the reverse (arm B). Clones were read by immunoSEQ multiplex PCR, and TCRdb kept only the in-frame ones, dropping some. The repertoire holds more than 20,000 clones, with around 80% as singletons. The sequences come from CD8+ T cells sorted from blood (inferred from file names), collected from a patient given nivolumab and ipilimumab in sequence. The receptors were sampled from a human donor with melanoma.

V usage is TRBV2 and J usage is TRBJ1-1; D remains ambiguous. V gave up 9 bases and J gave up 4 bases, with 15 bases separating them. This CDR3 is built from 13 residues. CDR1 is SNHLY, CDR2 FYNNEI, per germline. CDR3 nucleotides: TGTGCCAGTTCCACTCTCCGTAGCACTGAAGCTTTCTTT. Encoded protein: CASSTLRSTEAFF.

This clone came up once. The chain recombines TRBV5-1 with TRBJ2-3; 7 bases are shared with TRBD2. The CDR3 is made up of 15 amino acids. The V and J ends lost 0 bases and 4 bases, in that order; junction bases with no gene match: 5. CDR1 is SGHRS and CDR2 is YFSETQ in the germline V gene. CDR3 sequence: CASSLEGGLSDTQYF. The DNA of the CDR3 is TGCGCCAGCAGCTTGGAGGGAGGGCTCTCAGATACGCAGTATTTT.

The J gene is TRBJ1-2, the V gene TRBV28; 9 nucleotides align to TRBD1. Germline CDR1 reads MDHEN; CDR2 reads SYDVKM. The CDR3 has 15 amino acids. V was clipped by 3 bases and J by 8 bases; unmatched bases: 10. The CDR3 spells CASSFPGQGALGYTF. In DNA form, the CDR3 reads TGTGCCAGCAGTTTTCCGGGACAGGGAGCCTTAGGCTACACCTTC.

This sequence joins TRBV27 and TRBJ2-7; no reliable D call. Trimming removed 3 bases from V and 5 bases from J, with 11 bases in between. In germline, CDR1 is MNHEY, CDR2 SMNVEV (reference sequence). The CDR3 sequence is 13 residues long. The CDR3 region is CASSLTGWNEQYF. The CDR3 region has the DNA TGTGCCAGCAGTTTGACGGGTTGGAACGAGCAGTACTTC.

The V and J genes are TRBV28 and TRBJ2-1, with TRBD1 matching over 7 bases. This CDR3 spans 14 amino acids. The germline V gene has CDR1 MDHEN and CDR2 SYDVKM. V shed 6 bases, J shed 4 bases, and the junction held 6 bases outside the gene matches. The CDR3 spells CASRPGTAYNEQFF. The DNA for the CDR3 is TGTGCCAGCAGACCCGGGACAGCGTACAATGAGCAGTTCTTC.

The J gene is TRBJ2-7, the V gene TRBV7-2; D possibly corresponds to TRBD1 (5 bases). Germline V gives CDR1 SGHTA, CDR2 FQGNSA. V lost 0 bases and J 6 bases, leaving 18 bases between the germline ends. The CDR3 has 16 amino acids. CDR3 region: CASSLAAGQGASEQYF. The CDR3 region has the DNA TGTGCCAGCAGCTTAGCGGCTGGGCAGGGTGCATCCGAGCAGTACTTC.

CDR3 in amino acids: CASSGEQGNNQPQHF. In nucleotides, the CDR3 is TGTGCCAGCAGTGGAGAACAGGGTAACAATCAGCCCCAGCATTTT. V gene TRBV28 combines with J gene TRBJ1-5, with a tentative D call TRBD1 (6 bases). The CDR3 covers 15 residues. Trimming removed 5 bases at V and 3 bases at J, with 14 bases between. Germline V gene data show CDR1 as MDHEN and CDR2 as SYDVKM.

This clone was observed once. The genes are TRBV2 and TRBJ2-5; 7 bases line up with TRBD2. The DNA end is a closer match to TRBJ2-7, so the J assignment may be wrong. This CDR3 has 15 residues. Per the germline V gene, CDR1 is SNHLY and CDR2 is FYNNEI. CDR3 region: CASSDRLAENYEQYF. In DNA, the CDR3 is TGTGCCAGCAGTGATCGGCTAGCGGAAAATTACGAGCAGTACTTC.

In DNA form, the CDR3 reads TGTGCCAGCAGTTTAGGTTGGCTAGCGGGAGTCCGTGAGCAGTTCTTC. Protein sequence: CASSLGWLAGVREQFF. The rearrangement links TRBV27 to TRBJ2-1; TRBD2 agrees at 10 bases. Germline CDR1 reads MNHEY; CDR2 reads SMNVEV (reference sequence). This CDR3 spans 16 amino acids. Trimming cost V 2 bases and J 9 bases; bases outside gene matches: 10.

The genes are TRBV7-2 and TRBJ2-5; the D gene is possibly TRBD2 (5 bases). The DNA end lines up better with TRBJ2-7; the J call may be wrong. The CDR3 covers 15 residues. Germline-derived CDR1 and CDR2 are SGHTA and FQGNSA. CDR3 loop: CASSLGPGSNYEQYF. The CDR3 DNA reads as TGTGCCAGCAGCTTAGGCCCGGGATCAAACTACGAGCAGTACTTC.

The chain couples TRBV6-5 to TRBJ1-1; 7 bases line up with TRBD1. J lost 6 bases, V lost 4 bases, and 5 bases had no gene match. The V gene's germline CDR1 is MNHEY and CDR2 SVGAGI. There are 13 residues in the CDR3. The CDR3 here is CASSLRQGAEAFF. The CDR3 nucleotides read TGTGCCAGCAGTTTACGCCAGGGGGCTGAAGCTTTCTTT.

This clone was recorded once. The chain couples TRBV18 to TRBJ2-1, with a tentative D call TRBD1 (6 bases). The CDR3 covers 14 residues. CDR1 is KGHSH and CDR2 is LQKENI in the germline V gene. V was trimmed by 4 bases and J by 10 bases, leaving 17 bases between them. This chain's CDR3 is CASSRRTAPLEQFF. The CDR3 coding sequence is TGTGCCAGCTCACGGAGGACAGCCCCCTTAGAGCAGTTCTTC.

The chain uses TRBV10-2 and TRBJ2-1; TRBD2 is a possible D gene (6 bases). V was clipped by 4 bases and J by 0 bases, with 13 bases between them. The germline CDR1 and CDR2 sequences are WSHSY and SAAADI. CDR3 length: 16 residues. CDR3 sequence reads: CASSGWDFSSYNEQFF. Here the CDR3 DNA reads TGCGCCAGCAGTGGGTGGGACTTTAGCTCCTACAATGAGCAGTTCTTC.

This clone was observed a few times. The genes are TRBV6-5 and TRBJ1-2, with TRBD1 identical over 7 bases. The CDR3 covers 11 residues. CDR1 is MNHEY, CDR2 SVGAGI, per germline. After removal of 5 bases from V and 7 bases from J, the junction contained 1 base not matched to a gene. For the CDR3, the DNA is TGTGCCAGCAGTGGGACAGCTGGCTACACCTTC. Translating it yields CASSGTAGYTF.

CDR3 bases: TGCAGCGTTGGGGACAGATTCTATGGCTACACCTTC. It is translated as CSVGDRFYGYTF. The rearrangement uses TRBV29-1 and TRBJ1-2; 7 bases fit TRBD1. The V gene's germline CDR1 is SQVTM and CDR2 ANQGSEA. V lost 4 bases and J lost 4; bases outside the gene matches: 3. This CDR3 region has 12 residues.

V gene TRBV6-6 combines with J gene TRBJ2-3; D may be TRBD2 (6 bases). Germline CDR1 reads MNHNY; CDR2 reads SVGAGI (reference sequence). Between the trimmed V and J ends, which lost 4 bases and 1 base, there was a span of 6 bases. This CDR3 is built from 13 residues. The CDR3 DNA follows: TGTGCCAGCAGTTTAGCGGGCACAGATACGCAGTATTTT. Translation gives CASSLAGTDTQYF.

V usage is TRBV28 and J usage is TRBJ2-5; a weak D match, TRBD1 (6 bases). Between the trimmed V and J ends, which lost 6 bases and 2 bases, there was a span of 19 bases. CDR1 and CDR2 from the germline V gene are MDHEN and SYDVKM. This CDR3 spans 16 amino acids. The CDR3 is CASRQGTLYPQETQYF. The DNA for the CDR3 is TGTGCCAGCAGACAAGGGACACTCTACCCACAAGAGACCCAGTACTTC.

The chain has TRBV12-5 and TRBJ1-1; perhaps TRBD1 as D (6 bases). The CDR3 is 14 amino acids. V was clipped by 7 bases and J by 4 bases, with 16 bases between them. From germline, CDR1 is LGHNT and CDR2 FRNRAP. The CDR3 region is CASAKTGWGTEAFF. CDR3 sequence (DNA): TGTGCTAGTGCCAAGACAGGTTGGGGCACTGAAGCTTTCTTT.